This TCR beta chain came from a study of T-cell reconstitution after alpha-beta-depleted transplantation in children. The ends were cut back, 4 bases at V and 6 bases at J, with 18 bases in the middle. This CDR3 contains 16 residues. CDR1 is SGHAT, CDR2 FQDESV, per germline (reference sequence). Unique molecular identifiers were incorporated into the prepared TCRbeta library. TCRdb re-derived calls from the PCR reads in MiXCR, one entry per CDR3 protein. Of 380,000 or so distinct CDR3 sequences in the sample, roughly 14% were seen once. The chain joins TRBV11-1 to TRBJ2-2; perhaps TRBD1 as D (5 bases). The input for sequencing was PBMCs, taken from the stem cell graft. The TCR originated in a human donor who donated a stem cell graft to a child with Fanconi anemia. CDR3 loop: CASSSAGPSGAGELFF. As DNA, the CDR3 is TGTGCCAGCAGCTCCGCAGGGCCCTCTGGTGCCGGGGAGCTGTTTTTT. The full variable domain, in which reference TRBV11-1 and TRBJ2-2 provide the parts outside the CDR3, is EAEVAQSPRYKITEKSQAVAFWCDPISGHATLYWYRQILGQGPELLVQFQDESVVDDSQLPKDRFSAERLKGVDSTLKIQPAELGDSAMYLCASSSAGPSGAGELFFGEGSRLTVL.